Listed here are 29 T cell receptor beta chains from one sample, sequenced in a study of shared clonotypes between healthy human individuals. The method was immunoSEQ multiplex PCR; TCRdb's version includes in-frame clones alone and lacks a portion of them. The repertoire has about 580,000 clones, nearly 98% of them found once; the top ten carry around 0.3%. Naive CD8 isolation took CD45RO-negative cells positively selected for CCR7 and excluded terminally differentiated effector memory CD45RA+ cells. Specimen: naive CD8+ T cells sorted from blood. The receptors come from a man under 40 in good health.

The rearrangement links TRBV5-6 to TRBJ1-2; D unresolved. The CDR3 spans 12 residues. In germline, CDR1 is SGHDT, CDR2 YYEEEE. Trimming pared 4 bases from V and 8 bases from J, leaving 12 bases between. The CDR3 here is CASSPPNDGYTF. The CDR3 DNA sequence: TGTGCCAGCAGCCCGCCGAATGACGGCTACACCTTC.

This clone was recorded only once. This rearrangement joins TRBV7-2 to TRBJ2-7; TRBD2 matches 13 bases. Germline V gene data show CDR1 as SGHTA and CDR2 as FQGNSA. J lost 9 bases, V lost 4 bases, and 9 bases had no gene match. This CDR3 has 15 amino acids. The DNA for the CDR3 is TGTGCCAGCAGCTCGGAGACTAGCGGGGGGACTCCGCAGTACTTC. Its protein product is CASSSETSGGTPQYF. The full variable domain, completed using reference TRBV7-2 and TRBJ2-7, is GAGVSQSPSNKVTEKGKDVELRCDPISGHTALYWYRQSLGQGLEFLIYFQGNSAPDKSGLPSDRFSAERTGGSVSTLTIQRTQQEDSAVYLCASSSETSGGTPQYFGPGTRLTVT.

This clone has just one count. V gene TRBV27 combines with J gene TRBJ1-4; D gene ambiguous. Germline V lookup: CDR1 MNHEY, CDR2 SMNVEV (reference sequence). Between the trimmed V and J ends, which lost 5 bases and 13 bases, there was a span of 17 bases. The CDR3 totals 13 residues. The CDR3 spells CASSPSTDKGLFF. DNA for the CDR3: TGTGCCAGCAGTCCTTCAACTGACAAGGGACTGTTTTTT.

This clone has only a few counts. V is TRBV4-3 and J is TRBJ2-1, with D unclear. The V end was cut by 0 bases, the J end by 1 base, with 13 bases between. Germline V gives CDR1 LGHNA, CDR2 YSLEER. CDR3 length: 17 amino acids. Written as DNA, the CDR3 is TGCGCCAGCAGCCAAGAGGGCAGCCCCCTTTCCTACAATGAGCAGTTCTTC. The encoded protein is CASSQEGSPLSYNEQFF.

V and J are TRBV4-3 and TRBJ1-5, with a weak D call TRBD1 (5 bases). V was trimmed by 3 bases and J by 6 bases, leaving 15 bases between them. Germline CDR1 is LGHNA and CDR2 is YSLEER. This CDR3 is built from 15 residues. CDR3 DNA sequence: TGCGCCAGCAGCCAGGGTCGGGGCCTCAGTCAGCCCCAGCATTTT. Protein product: CASSQGRGLSQPQHF.

V is TRBV18 and J is TRBJ2-7; D remains unclear. V lost 6 bases, J lost 7 bases, and 19 bases lay in between. CDR3 length: 14 amino acids. Germline V gene data show CDR1 as KGHSH and CDR2 as LQKENI. The CDR3 nucleotides read TGTGCCAGCTCCGACGTCGGACGGTCTCTAGAGCAGTACTTC. This gives the protein CASSDVGRSLEQYF.

V and J are TRBV9 and TRBJ1-2; 9 bases fit TRBD1. This CDR3 spans 15 amino acids. CDR1 and CDR2 (germline): SGDLS, YYNGEE. The junction had 6 bases not matched to a gene; V was cut back by 3 bases and J by 3 bases. This chain's CDR3 is CASSAADRGYYGYTF. Written as DNA, the CDR3 is TGTGCCAGCAGCGCCGCGGACAGGGGATACTATGGCTACACCTTC.

The V and J genes are TRBV7-9 and TRBJ2-1; 10 nucleotides agree with TRBD2. After removal of 4 bases from V and 6 bases from J, the junction contained 15 bases not matched to a gene. The CDR3 consists of 18 residues. CDR1 is SEHNR, CDR2 FQNEAQ, per germline (reference sequence). Here the CDR3 reads CASSSPLAGGDYGNEQFF. CDR3 in DNA: TGTGCCAGCAGCTCCCCTTTAGCGGGAGGTGATTACGGCAATGAGCAGTTCTTC.

The chain has TRBV6-1 and TRBJ1-5; D is unclear. The ends were cut back, 9 bases at V and 4 bases at J, with 19 bases in the middle. Per germline, CDR1 MNHNS and CDR2 SASEGT. The CDR3 length is 15 residues. In nucleotides, the CDR3 is TGTGCCAGTTGTGCGCAATCAAAGACGAATCAGCCCCAGCATTTT. Amino acids: CASCAQSKTNQPQHF.

This sequence joins TRBV18 and TRBJ2-7, with 10 bases aligning to TRBD2. The CDR3 totals 16 residues. Germline V gives CDR1 KGHSH, CDR2 LQKENI. Trimming cost V 6 bases and J 5 bases; bases outside gene matches: 13. CDR3: CASSDSGRRLRNEQYF. The CDR3 DNA reads as TGTGCCAGCTCTGATAGCGGGAGGAGGCTGCGGAACGAGCAGTACTTC.

V and J are TRBV27 and TRBJ1-1; D uncertain. CDR1 and CDR2 from the germline V gene are MNHEY and SMNVEV (reference sequence). CDR3 length: 13 residues. The germline V and J ends were trimmed by 1 base and 1 base, with 4 bases remaining between them. The CDR3 nucleotides are TGTGCCAGCAGTTTATATGAGAACACTGAAGCTTTCTTT. Translating gives CASSLYENTEAFF.

This clone was counted a single time. The CDR3 DNA follows: TGTGCCACCCGCCTTCGAGAGACCCAGTACTTC. Translated: CATRLRETQYF. The chain employs TRBV27 and TRBJ2-5; no clear D gene. Germline V gene lookup returns CDR1 MNHEY and CDR2 SMNVEV (reference sequence). Trimming took 10 bases from V and 4 from J, leaving 10 bases between them. The CDR3 loop spans 11 amino acids.

This clone was seen a single time. The V call is TRBV29-1, the J call TRBJ2-7, with D tentatively TRBD1 (5 bases). This CDR3 comprises 11 residues. CDR1 and CDR2 (germline): SQVTM, ANQGSEA. The V end lost 5 bases, the J end lost 5 bases, and 10 bases lay between the germline ends. CDR3 amino acids: CSVTWGDEQYF. CDR3 nucleotides: TGCAGCGTTACTTGGGGCGACGAGCAGTACTTC.

The rearrangement uses TRBV4-3 and TRBJ2-1; no definite D call. Trimming stripped 3 bases from V and 6 bases from J, with 6 bases between. Germline V gives CDR1 LGHNA, CDR2 YSLEER. This CDR3 is 12 amino acids long. CDR3 DNA: TGCGCCAGCAGCCAGGCTGCCAATGAGCAGTTCTTC. Its protein product is CASSQAANEQFF.

This chain joins TRBV7-9 and TRBJ2-1; 7 nucleotides align to TRBD2. Germline lookup yields CDR1 SEHNR and CDR2 FQNEAQ (reference sequence). The CDR3 runs 16 residues. Trimming removed 6 bases from V and 4 bases from J; junction bases left unmatched: 12. CDR3 loop: CASSFQTGLRYNEQFF. CDR3 DNA: TGTGCCAGCAGTTTCCAAACGGGACTACGATACAATGAGCAGTTCTTC.

The gene calls are TRBV12-2 and TRBJ1-5. TRBV12-2 corresponds to a pseudogene. The CDR3 sequence is 18 residues long. In DNA, the CDR3 is TGTGCAAGTCGCTTCTACGAAACGGCACTGAGAAGCAATCAGCCCCAGCATTTT. Amino acids: CASRFYETALRSNQPQHF.

The rearrangement joins TRBV7-9 to TRBJ1-1; tentatively, D is TRBD1 (5 bases). The CDR3 runs to 14 residues. Germline V gene data show CDR1 as SEHNR and CDR2 as FQNEAQ (reference sequence). V lost 6 bases to trimming and J lost 1 base, with 12 bases between them. The CDR3 sequence: CASSTGTENTEAFF. Written as DNA, the CDR3 is TGTGCCAGCAGTACCGGGACGGAGAACACTGAAGCTTTCTTT.

The chain uses TRBV10-2 and TRBJ2-1; 7 nucleotides agree with TRBD2. The germline V gene encodes CDR1 WSHSY and CDR2 SAAADI. There are 14 residues in the CDR3. The V segment lost 2 bases and the J segment 9 bases; nucleotides outside the gene matches: 7. CDR3 sequence: CASSEGGRVGEQFF. The CDR3 nucleotides are TGCGCCAGCAGTGAGGGCGGGAGAGTAGGTGAGCAGTTCTTC.

The chain is built from TRBV29-1 and TRBJ1-1, with 8 bases that match TRBD1. The V gene end was trimmed by 8 bases and the J gene end by 10 bases; junction bases not matched to a gene: 9. CDR3 size: 11 residues. The germline V gene has CDR1 SQVTM and CDR2 ANQGSEA. CDR3 residues: CSLEQGGSAFF. For the CDR3, the DNA is TGCAGCTTGGAACAGGGGGGCTCAGCTTTCTTT.

J is TRBJ2-1 and V is TRBV7-9; 9 nucleotides align to TRBD2. The CDR3 covers 14 residues. From germline, CDR1 is SEHNR and CDR2 FQNEAQ (reference sequence). V lost 1 base and J lost 10; bases outside the gene matches: 5. The CDR3 DNA is TGTGCCAGCAGCTTAGGCGGGAGGGCCCAGGAGCAGTTCTTC. Its translation is CASSLGGRAQEQFF.

Worth noting for this clone: Other nucleotide sequences in the sample specify the same CDR3. The V and J genes are TRBV7-9 and TRBJ1-4; D uncertain. The V end lost 1 base, the J end lost 7 bases, and 4 bases lay between the germline ends. The germline V gene encodes CDR1 SEHNR and CDR2 FQNEAQ (reference sequence). The CDR3 runs 12 residues. CDR3 in amino acids: CASSLVGEKLFF. CDR3 bases: TGTGCCAGCAGCTTAGTAGGTGAAAAACTGTTTTTT.

The rearrangement links TRBV5-1 to TRBJ2-1; perhaps TRBD2 as D (6 bases). This CDR3 has 14 amino acids. The germline CDR1 and CDR2 sequences are SGHRS and YFSETQ. Trimming removed 2 bases at V and 6 bases at J, with 12 bases between. This CDR3 reads CASSFWDSPNEQFF. The CDR3 bases are TGCGCCAGCAGCTTCTGGGACTCCCCCAATGAGCAGTTCTTC. Using reference TRBV5-1 and TRBJ2-1 for the parts outside the CDR3, the full variable domain is KAGVTQTPRYLIKTRGQQVTLSCSPISGHRSVSWYQQTPGQGLQFLFEYFSETQRNKGNFPGRFSGRQFSNSRSEMNVSTLELGDSALYLCASSFWDSPNEQFFGPGTRLTVL.

V usage is TRBV13 and J usage is TRBJ2-1; 8 bases line up with TRBD2. After removal of 3 bases from V and 10 bases from J, the junction contained 11 bases not matched to a gene. Germline V CDR1 and CDR2: PRHDT, FYEKMQ (reference sequence). The CDR3 length is 15 residues. CDR3 sequence: CASSFGERGYGEQFF. Here the CDR3 DNA reads TGTGCCAGCAGCTTCGGCGAGCGGGGGTATGGGGAGCAGTTCTTC.

The chain employs TRBV5-6 and TRBJ2-1; D uncertain. The germline V gene has CDR1 SGHDT and CDR2 YYEEEE. V dropped 5 bases and J dropped 0 bases, with 12 bases sitting between them. This CDR3 spans 15 amino acids. The CDR3 loop reads CASSRRWSSYNEQFF. Written as DNA, the CDR3 is TGTGCCAGCAGTCGACGTTGGAGCTCCTACAATGAGCAGTTCTTC.

V usage is TRBV11-2 and J usage is TRBJ2-1; a weak D match, TRBD2 (5 bases). Trimming pared 5 bases from V and 2 bases from J, leaving 16 bases between. CDR3 length: 16 residues. Germline-derived CDR1 and CDR2 are SGHAT and FQNNGV. The CDR3 DNA sequence: TGTGCCAGCAGCCCTTCACTAGTTCCGGCCTACAATGAGCAGTTCTTC. It encodes CASSPSLVPAYNEQFF.

V is TRBV6-1 and J is TRBJ2-1; D not resolved. Germline CDR1 is MNHNS and CDR2 is SASEGT. This CDR3 has 9 residues. The V end lost 3 bases, the J end lost 15 bases, and 6 bases lay between the germline ends. CDR3 bases: TGTGCCAGCAGTGATGACCCGTTCTTC. It encodes CASSDDPFF.

The gene calls are TRBV11-2 and TRBJ2-2, with 13 bases that match TRBD2. Germline V gives CDR1 SGHAT, CDR2 FQNNGV. The CDR3 runs to 15 residues. V trimming: 4 bases; J trimming: 6 bases; junction bases outside the gene matches: 2. CDR3 in amino acids: CASSYTSGRAGELFF. The CDR3 DNA follows: TGTGCCAGCAGCTATACTAGCGGGAGGGCCGGGGAGCTGTTTTTT. Looking up the rest from reference TRBV11-2 and TRBJ2-2 gives the full variable domain: EAGVAQSPRYKIIEKRQSVAFWCNPISGHATLYWYQQILGQGPKLLIQFQNNGVVDDSQLPKDRFSAERLKGVDSTLKIQPAKLEDSAVYLCASSYTSGRAGELFFGEGSRLTVL.

V is TRBV15 and J is TRBJ2-7; TRBD1 matches 10 bases. CDR1 is LNHNV, CDR2 YYDKDF, per germline (reference sequence). Losses at the gene ends were 5 bases for V and 5 bases for J; bases not matched to a gene: 6. The CDR3 covers 14 residues. The CDR3 loop is CATSGDRGSNEQYF. CDR3 nucleotides: TGTGCCACCAGCGGGGACAGGGGTAGCAACGAGCAGTACTTC.

This chain joins TRBV5-1 and TRBJ1-1; D ambiguous. This CDR3 contains 15 residues. The V end lost 0 bases, the J end lost 6 bases, and 15 bases lay between the germline ends. Germline CDR1 SGHRS, CDR2 YFSETQ. The CDR3 DNA reads as TGCGCCAGCAGCTTGGAAGAGGGCCTTAGGGCTGAAGCTTTCTTT. This gives the protein CASSLEEGLRAEAFF.